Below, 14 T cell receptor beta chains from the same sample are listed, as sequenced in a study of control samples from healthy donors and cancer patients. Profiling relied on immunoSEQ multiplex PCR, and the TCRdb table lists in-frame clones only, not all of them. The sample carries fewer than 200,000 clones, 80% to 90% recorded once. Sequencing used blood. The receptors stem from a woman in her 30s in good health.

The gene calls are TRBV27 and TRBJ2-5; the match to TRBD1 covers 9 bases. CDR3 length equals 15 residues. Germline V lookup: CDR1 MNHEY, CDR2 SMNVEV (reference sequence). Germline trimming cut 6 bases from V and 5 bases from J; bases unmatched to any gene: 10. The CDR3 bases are TGTGCCAGCAGCAACAGGGGGCTGAGGTCGGAGACCCAGTACTTC. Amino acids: CASSNRGLRSETQYF.

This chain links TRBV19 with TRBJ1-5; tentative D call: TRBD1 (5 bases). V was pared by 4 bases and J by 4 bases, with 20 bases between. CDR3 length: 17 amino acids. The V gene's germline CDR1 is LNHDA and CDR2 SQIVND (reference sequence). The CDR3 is CASSKDRGTGRNQPQHF. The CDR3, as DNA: TGTGCCAGTAGTAAAGACCGGGGAACAGGAAGGAATCAGCCCCAGCATTTT.

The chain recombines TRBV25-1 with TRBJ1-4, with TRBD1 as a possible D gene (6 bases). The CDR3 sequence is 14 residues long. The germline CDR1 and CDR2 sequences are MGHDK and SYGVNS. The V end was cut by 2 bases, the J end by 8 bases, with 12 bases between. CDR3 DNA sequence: TGTGCCAGCAGTGAACTGGGGGCGTTGGAAAAACTGTTTTTT. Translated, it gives CASSELGALEKLFF. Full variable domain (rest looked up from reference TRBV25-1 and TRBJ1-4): EADIYQTPRYLVIGTGKKITLECSQTMGHDKMYWYQQDPGMELHLIHYSYGVNSTEKGDLSSESTVSRIRTEHFPLTLESARPSHTSQYLCASSELGALEKLFFGSGTQLSVL.

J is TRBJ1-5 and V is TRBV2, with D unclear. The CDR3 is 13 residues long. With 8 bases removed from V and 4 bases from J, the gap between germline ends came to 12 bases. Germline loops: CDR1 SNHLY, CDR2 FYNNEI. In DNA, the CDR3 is TGTGCCAGCTCGCGGGAGGATAATCAGCCCCAGCATTTT. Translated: CASSREDNQPQHF.

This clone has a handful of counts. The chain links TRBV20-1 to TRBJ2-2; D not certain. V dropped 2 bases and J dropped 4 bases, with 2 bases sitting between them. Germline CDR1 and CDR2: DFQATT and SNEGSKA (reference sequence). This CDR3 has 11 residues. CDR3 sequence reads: CSARRTGELFF. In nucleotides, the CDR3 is TGCAGTGCTAGACGCACCGGGGAGCTGTTTTTT.

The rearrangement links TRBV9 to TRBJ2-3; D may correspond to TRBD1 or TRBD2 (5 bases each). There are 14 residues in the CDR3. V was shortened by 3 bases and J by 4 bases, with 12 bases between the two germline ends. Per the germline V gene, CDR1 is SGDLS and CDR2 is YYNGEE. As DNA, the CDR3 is TGTGCCAGCAGCGGGGGGACCCTCCCAGATACGCAGTATTTT. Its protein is CASSGGTLPDTQYF.

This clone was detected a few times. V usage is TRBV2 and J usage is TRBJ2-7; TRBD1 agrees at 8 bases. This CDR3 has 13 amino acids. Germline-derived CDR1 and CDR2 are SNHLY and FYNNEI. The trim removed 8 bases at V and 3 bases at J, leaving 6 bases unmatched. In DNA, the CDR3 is TGTGCCAGCGACGGACAGGGTATCTACGAGCAGTACTTC. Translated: CASDGQGIYEQYF.

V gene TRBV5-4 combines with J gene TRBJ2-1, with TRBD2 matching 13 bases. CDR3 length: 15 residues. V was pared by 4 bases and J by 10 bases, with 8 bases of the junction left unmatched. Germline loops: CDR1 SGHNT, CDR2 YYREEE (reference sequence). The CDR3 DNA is TGTGCCAGCAGCCGAACTAGCGGGAGGGAAGACGAGCAGTTCTTC. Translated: CASSRTSGREDEQFF.

The CDR3: CATSDASLSGANVLTF. CDR3 sequence (DNA): TGTGCCACCAGTGATGCCAGCCTCTCTGGGGCCAACGTCCTGACTTTC. The V and J genes are TRBV24-1 and TRBJ2-6; D gene uncertain. Per the germline V gene, CDR1 is KGHDR and CDR2 is SFDVKD. The CDR3 runs to 16 residues. V was shortened by 3 bases and J by 0 bases, with 8 bases between the two germline ends.

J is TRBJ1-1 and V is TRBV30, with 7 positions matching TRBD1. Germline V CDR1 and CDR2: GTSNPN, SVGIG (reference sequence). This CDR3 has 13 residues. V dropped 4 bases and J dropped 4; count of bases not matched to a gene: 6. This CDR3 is CAWNQGDGTEAFF. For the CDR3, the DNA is TGTGCCTGGAATCAGGGGGATGGCACTGAAGCTTTCTTT.

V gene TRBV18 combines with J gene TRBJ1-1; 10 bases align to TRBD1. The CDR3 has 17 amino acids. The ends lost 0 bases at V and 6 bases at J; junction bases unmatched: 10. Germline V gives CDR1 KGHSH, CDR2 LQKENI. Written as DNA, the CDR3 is TGTGCCAGCTCACCACCGGGACCGGGACAGGGGACTTCTGAAGCTTTCTTT. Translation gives CASSPPGPGQGTSEAFF.

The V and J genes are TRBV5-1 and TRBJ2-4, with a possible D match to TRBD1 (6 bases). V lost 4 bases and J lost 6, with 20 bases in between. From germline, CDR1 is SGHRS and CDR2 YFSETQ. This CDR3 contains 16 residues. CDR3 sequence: CASSPEGHRVTNIQYF. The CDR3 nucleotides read TGCGCCAGCAGCCCGGAAGGGCACAGGGTTACAAACATTCAGTACTTC.

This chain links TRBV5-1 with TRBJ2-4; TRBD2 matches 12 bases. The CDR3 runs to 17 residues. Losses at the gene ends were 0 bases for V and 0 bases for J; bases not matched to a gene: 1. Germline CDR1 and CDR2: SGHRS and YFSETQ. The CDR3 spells CASSLGGLAGAKNIQYF. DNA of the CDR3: TGCGCCAGCAGCTTGGGGGGACTAGCGGGAGCCAAAAACATTCAGTACTTC.

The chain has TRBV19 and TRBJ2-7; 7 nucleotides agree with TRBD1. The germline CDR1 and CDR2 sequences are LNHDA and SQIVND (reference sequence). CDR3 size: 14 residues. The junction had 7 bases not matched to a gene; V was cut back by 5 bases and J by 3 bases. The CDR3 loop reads CASSLARDSYEQYF. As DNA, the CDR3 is TGTGCCAGTAGTCTCGCAAGGGACAGCTACGAGCAGTACTTC.